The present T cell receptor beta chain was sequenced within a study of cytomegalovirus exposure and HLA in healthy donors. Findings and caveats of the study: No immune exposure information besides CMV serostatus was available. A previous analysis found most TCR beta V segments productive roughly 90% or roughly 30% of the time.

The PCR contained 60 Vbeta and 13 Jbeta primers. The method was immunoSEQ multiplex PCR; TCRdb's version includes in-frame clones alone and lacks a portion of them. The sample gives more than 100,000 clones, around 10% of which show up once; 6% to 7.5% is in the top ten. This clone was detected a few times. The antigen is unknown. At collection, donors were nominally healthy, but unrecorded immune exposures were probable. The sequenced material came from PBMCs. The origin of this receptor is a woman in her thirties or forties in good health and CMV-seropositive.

This chain's CDR3 is CASSVEDRGGESTDTQYF. CDR3 nucleotide sequence: TGTGCCAGCAGCGTAGAAGATAGAGGGGGGGAGAGCACAGATACGCAGTATTTT. The chain employs TRBV9 and TRBJ2-3, with a weak D call TRBD2 (7 bases). V gave up 0 bases and J gave up 0 bases, with 17 bases separating them. CDR3 size: 18 residues. Germline V gene lookup returns CDR1 SGDLS and CDR2 YYNGEE.